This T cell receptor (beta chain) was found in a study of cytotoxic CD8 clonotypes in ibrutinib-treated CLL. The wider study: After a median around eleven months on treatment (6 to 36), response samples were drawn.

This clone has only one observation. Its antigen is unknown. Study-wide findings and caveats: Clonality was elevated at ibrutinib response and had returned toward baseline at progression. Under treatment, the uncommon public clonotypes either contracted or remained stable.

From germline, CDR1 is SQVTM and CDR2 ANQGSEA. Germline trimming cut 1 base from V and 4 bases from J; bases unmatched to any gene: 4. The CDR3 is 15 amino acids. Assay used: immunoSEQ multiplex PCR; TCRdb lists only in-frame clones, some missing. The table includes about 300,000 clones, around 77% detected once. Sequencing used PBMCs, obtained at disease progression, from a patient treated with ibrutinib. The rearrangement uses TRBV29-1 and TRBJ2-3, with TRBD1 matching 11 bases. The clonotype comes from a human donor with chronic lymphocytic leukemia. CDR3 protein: CSVEGTGGAPDTQYF. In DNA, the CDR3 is TGCAGCGTTGAAGGGACAGGGGGCGCGCCAGATACGCAGTATTTT.